The T cell receptor (beta chain) under discussion was sequenced for a study of T cells after yellow fever vaccination (dated by TCRdb to the late 2010s). The study in broad terms: The SMART-Seq v4 Ultra Low Input RNA kit was used to prepare libraries from fractions with low cell numbers. Bulk TCR alpha and beta repertoires were sequenced longitudinally to track T-cell clones before and after primary and booster YFV17D yellow fever vaccination. Two healthy male donors, one aged 18 to 30 and one aged 30 to 40 years, were included in the cohort. Blood was collected at multiple timepoints before and after primary and secondary immunization, and bulk PBMC replicates and cell subsets were isolated.

TCR cDNA was synthesized by 5'RACE template switching, which introduced a universal primer site and unique molecular identifiers. Priming for cDNA synthesis came from both the TCR alpha and TCR beta constant segments. Library amplification involved two PCR steps, and the second step added sample barcodes and sequencing adapters. Sequencing of libraries was performed on Illumina HiSeq 2500 (2x100 bp) or NovaSeq (2x150 bp). In the paper's pipeline: MIGEC was used to demultiplex reads and collapse the reads into UMI consensus sequences, and MiXCR was used for V(D)J alignment. Vaccine-responding clonotypes were defined with edgeR using replicate PBMC samples, requiring FDR below 0.01 and a log2 fold change above 5 up to day 15. Each bulk clonotype received a CD4 or CD8 identity based on whether the sequenced CD4 or CD8 repertoire contained that clonotype at higher abundance. TCRdb handled the public reads itself, with Q25 trimming in fastp and clone calling in MiXCR, and kept productive beta chains. Entries are consolidated by CDR3 protein sequence, retaining the most common genes and DNA. These V and J calls rely on TCRdb rather than the paper's analysis. For this sample there are some 500,000 distinct CDR3 sequences; about 14% appear just once. The ten largest clones capture about an eighth of the sample.

Clipping removes 6 bases from V and 5 bases from J, with 14 as the unmatched junction base count. The CDR3, from cysteine to phenylalanine, totals 16 residues. The read is trimmed to its CDR3 DNA, 48 bases read in frame from base 1. Study-wide conclusions, independent of this receptor: Because the study included only two donors, the extent to which the findings can be generalized is limited. The secondary T-cell response was found to be weaker but faster than the primary response, with a peak reached on day 5 rather than on day 15. A small fraction of clonotypes showed up in both the CD4 and CD8 compartments, probably as a result of convergent recombination. Most clones expanded after primary vaccination were re-detected after the booster (almost 97% of CD4 and approximately 85% of CD8), suggesting broad memory maintenance. Because abundant contaminating clonotypes from the bulk population could be contained in FACS-sorted repertoires, computational filtering was required.

This clonotype was counted only a few times. What antigen it recognizes has not been identified. Base qualities are not at hand, and no much larger clone is one base apart. Explained via the paper, the treatment or condition label denotes: live attenuated yellow fever vaccine strain. At every blood-draw timepoint, two biological replicates of bulk PBMCs were collected. A standard Ficoll-Paque protocol was used to isolate PBMCs from peripheral blood. TriZol was used to extract RNA from bulk PBMCs, CD4 and CD8 fractions, and dextramer-positive and dextramer-negative fractions. The sequence links TRBV12-3 or TRBV12-4 to TRBJ2-3, and TRBD1 aligns with 7 junction nucleotides. Here the sequenced sample was PBMCs, taken on the day of the yellow fever booster vaccination. The TCR originated in a man aged 30-40 years who received the YFV17D yellow fever vaccine. For the CDR3, the sequence is CASSPRYRGRVDTQYF. The nucleotides read TGTGCCAGCAGCCCCAGATACAGGGGTAGGGTAGATACGCAGTATTTT.